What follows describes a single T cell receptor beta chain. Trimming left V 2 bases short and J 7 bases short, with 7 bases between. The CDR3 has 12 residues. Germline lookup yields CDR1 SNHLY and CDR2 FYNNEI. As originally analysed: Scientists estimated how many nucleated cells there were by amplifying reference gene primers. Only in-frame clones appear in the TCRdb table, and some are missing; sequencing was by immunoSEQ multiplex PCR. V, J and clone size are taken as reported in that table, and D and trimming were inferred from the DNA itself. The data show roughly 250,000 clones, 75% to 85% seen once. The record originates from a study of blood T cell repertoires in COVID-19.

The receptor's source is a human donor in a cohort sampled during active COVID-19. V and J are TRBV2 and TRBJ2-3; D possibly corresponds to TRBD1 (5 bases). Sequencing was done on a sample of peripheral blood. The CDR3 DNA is TGTGCCAGCAGTGAAAGGGGTAATACGCAGTATTTT. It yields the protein CASSERGNTQYF.